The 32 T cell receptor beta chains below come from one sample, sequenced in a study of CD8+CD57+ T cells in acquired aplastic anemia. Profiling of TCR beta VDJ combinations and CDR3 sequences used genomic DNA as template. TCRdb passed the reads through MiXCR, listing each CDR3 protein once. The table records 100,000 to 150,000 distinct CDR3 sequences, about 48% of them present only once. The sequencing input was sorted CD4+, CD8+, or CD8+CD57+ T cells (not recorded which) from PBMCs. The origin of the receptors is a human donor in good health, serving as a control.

The CDR3 region is CASSPPQGSSGNTIYF. The CDR3 DNA reads as TGTGCCAGCTCACCACCTCAGGGGAGCTCTGGAAACACCATATATTTT. The V and J genes are TRBV18 and TRBJ1-3; D is possibly TRBD1 (6 bases). CDR3 length: 16 amino acids. Trimming cost V 0 bases and J 0 bases, with 9 bases left between them. CDR1 and CDR2 from the germline V gene are KGHSH and LQKENI.

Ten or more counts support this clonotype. The CDR3 sequence is CASSQGLLDRGYTEAFF. The CDR3 DNA sequence: TGCGCCAGCAGCCAAGGGCTCCTGGACAGGGGGTACACTGAAGCTTTCTTT. The J gene is TRBJ1-1, the V gene TRBV4-1, with 10 nucleotides matching TRBD1. Germline lookup yields CDR1 MGHRA and CDR2 YSYEKL. CDR3 length: 17 residues. Losses at the gene ends were 1 base for V and 3 bases for J; bases not matched to a gene: 8.

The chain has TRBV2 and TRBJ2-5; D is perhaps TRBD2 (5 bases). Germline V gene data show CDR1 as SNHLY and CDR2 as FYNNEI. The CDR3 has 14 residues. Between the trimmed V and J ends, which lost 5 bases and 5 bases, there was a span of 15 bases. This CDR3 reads CASSYPKRAETQYF. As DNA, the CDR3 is TGTGCCAGCAGTTATCCTAAGAGGGCCGAGACCCAGTACTTC.

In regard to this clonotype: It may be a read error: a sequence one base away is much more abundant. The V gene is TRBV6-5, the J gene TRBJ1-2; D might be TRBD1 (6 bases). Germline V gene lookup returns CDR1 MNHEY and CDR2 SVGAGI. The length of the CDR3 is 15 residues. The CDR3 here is CAGSYSGVGNYGYTF. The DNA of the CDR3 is TGTGCCGGCAGTTACTCAGGGGTTGGGAACTATGGCTACACCTTC.

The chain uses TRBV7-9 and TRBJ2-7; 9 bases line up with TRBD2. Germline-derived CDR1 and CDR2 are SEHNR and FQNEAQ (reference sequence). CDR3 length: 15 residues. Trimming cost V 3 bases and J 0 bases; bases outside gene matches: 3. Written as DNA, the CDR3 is TGTGCCAGCAGCTTGACTAGCGGCTACTCCTACGAGCAGTACTTC. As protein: CASSLTSGYSYEQYF. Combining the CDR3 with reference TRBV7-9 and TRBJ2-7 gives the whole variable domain DTGVSQNPRHKITKRGQNVTFRCDPISEHNRLYWYRQTLGQGPEFLTYFQNEAQLEKSRLLSDRFSAERPKGSFSTLEIQRTEQGDSAMYLCASSLTSGYSYEQYFGPGTRLTVT.

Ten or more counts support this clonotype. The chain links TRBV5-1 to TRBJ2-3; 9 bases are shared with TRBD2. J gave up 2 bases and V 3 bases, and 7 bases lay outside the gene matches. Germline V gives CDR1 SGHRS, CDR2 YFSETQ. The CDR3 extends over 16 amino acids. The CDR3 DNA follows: TGCGCCAGCAGCTCCCTCGAGCGGGGGGTCACAGATACGCAGTATTTT. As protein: CASSSLERGVTDTQYF.

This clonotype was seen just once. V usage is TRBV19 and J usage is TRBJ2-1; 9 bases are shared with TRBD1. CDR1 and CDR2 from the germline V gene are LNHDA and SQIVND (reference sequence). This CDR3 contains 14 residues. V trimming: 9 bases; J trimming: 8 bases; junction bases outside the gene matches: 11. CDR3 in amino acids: CASSPGQGGHEQFF. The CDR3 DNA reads TGTGCCAGCTCCCCGGGACAGGGAGGTCATGAGCAGTTCTTC.

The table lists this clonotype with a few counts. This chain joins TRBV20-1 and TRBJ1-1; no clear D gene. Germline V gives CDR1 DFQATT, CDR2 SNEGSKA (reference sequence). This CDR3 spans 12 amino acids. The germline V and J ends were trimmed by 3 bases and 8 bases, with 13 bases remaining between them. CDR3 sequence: CSARSQLAEAFF. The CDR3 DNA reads TGCAGTGCTAGGAGTCAGCTTGCCGAAGCTTTCTTT.

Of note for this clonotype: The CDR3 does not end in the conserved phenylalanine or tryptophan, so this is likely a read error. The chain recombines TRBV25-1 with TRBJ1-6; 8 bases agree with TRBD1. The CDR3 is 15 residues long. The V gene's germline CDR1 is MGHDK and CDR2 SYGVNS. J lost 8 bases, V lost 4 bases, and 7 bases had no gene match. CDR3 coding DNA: TGTGCCAGCAGTGGACGGACAGGGCTCTATTCACCCCTCCACCTT. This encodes CASSGRTGLYSPLHL.

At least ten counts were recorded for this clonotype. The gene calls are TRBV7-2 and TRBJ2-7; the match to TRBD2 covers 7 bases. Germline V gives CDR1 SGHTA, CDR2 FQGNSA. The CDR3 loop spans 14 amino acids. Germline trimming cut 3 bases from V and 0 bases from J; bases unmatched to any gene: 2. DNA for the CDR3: TGTGCCAGCAGCTTTGGACTAGGCTCCTACGAGCAGTACTTC. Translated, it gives CASSFGLGSYEQYF.

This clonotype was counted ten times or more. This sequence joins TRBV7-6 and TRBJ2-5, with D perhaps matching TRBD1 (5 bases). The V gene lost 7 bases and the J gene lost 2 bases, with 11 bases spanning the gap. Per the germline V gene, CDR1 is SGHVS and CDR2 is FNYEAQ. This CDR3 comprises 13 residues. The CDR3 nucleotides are TGTGCCAGCACCATACAGGCTCAAGAGACCCAGTACTTC. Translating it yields CASTIQAQETQYF.

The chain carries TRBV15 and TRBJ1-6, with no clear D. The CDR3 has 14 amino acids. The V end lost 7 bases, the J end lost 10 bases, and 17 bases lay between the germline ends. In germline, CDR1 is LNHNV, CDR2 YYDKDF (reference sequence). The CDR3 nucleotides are TGTGCCACCAACTCAGGCGCAGCCCGCTCACCCCTCCACTTT. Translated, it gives CATNSGAARSPLHF.

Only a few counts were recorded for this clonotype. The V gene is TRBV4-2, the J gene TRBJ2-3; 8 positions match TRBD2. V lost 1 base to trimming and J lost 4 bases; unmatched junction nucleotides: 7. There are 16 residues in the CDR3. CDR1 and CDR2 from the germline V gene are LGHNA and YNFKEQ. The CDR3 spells CASSQAGGRSADTQYF. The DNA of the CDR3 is TGTGCCAGCAGCCAAGCGGGGGGGCGTAGCGCAGATACGCAGTATTTT.

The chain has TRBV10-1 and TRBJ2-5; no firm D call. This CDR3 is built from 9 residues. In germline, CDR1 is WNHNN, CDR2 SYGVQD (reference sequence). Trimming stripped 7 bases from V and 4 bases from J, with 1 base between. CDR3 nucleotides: TGCGCCAGCACAGAGACCCAGTACTTC. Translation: CASTETQYF.

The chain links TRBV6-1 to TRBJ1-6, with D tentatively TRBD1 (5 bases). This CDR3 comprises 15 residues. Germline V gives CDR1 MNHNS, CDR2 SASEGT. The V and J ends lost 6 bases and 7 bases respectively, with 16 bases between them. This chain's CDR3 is CASSHAGGANSPLHF. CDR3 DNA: TGTGCCAGCAGCCACGCCGGGGGTGCAAATTCACCCCTCCACTTT.

CDR3 amino acids: CASSLVPGPTYEQYF. In nucleotides, the CDR3 is TGTGCCAGCAGCTTAGTTCCGGGTCCTACCTACGAGCAGTACTTC. The chain joins TRBV7-3 to TRBJ2-7; no clear D. Germline assignment: CDR1 SGHTA and CDR2 FQGTGA. V was trimmed by 2 bases and J by 2 bases, leaving 13 bases between them. The CDR3 spans 15 residues.

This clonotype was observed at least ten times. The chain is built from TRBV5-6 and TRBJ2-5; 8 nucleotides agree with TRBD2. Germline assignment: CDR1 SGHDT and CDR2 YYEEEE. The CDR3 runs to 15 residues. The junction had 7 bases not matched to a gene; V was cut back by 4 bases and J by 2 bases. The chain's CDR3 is CASSPPGGVQETQYF. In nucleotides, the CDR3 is TGTGCCAGCAGCCCGCCGGGGGGGGTACAAGAGACCCAGTACTTC.

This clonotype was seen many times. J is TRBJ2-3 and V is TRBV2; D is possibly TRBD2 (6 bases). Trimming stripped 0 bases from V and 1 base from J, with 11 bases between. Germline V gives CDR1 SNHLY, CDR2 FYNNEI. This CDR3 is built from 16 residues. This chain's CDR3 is CASSEAILARTDTQYF. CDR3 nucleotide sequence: TGTGCCAGCAGTGAAGCCATACTAGCTCGCACAGATACGCAGTATTTT. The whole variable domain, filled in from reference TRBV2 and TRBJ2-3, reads EPEVTQTPSHQVTQMGQEVILRCVPISNHLYFYWYRQILGQKVEFLVSFYNNEISEKSEIFDDQFSVERPDGSNFTLKIRSTKLEDSAMYFCASSEAILARTDTQYFGPGTRLTVL.

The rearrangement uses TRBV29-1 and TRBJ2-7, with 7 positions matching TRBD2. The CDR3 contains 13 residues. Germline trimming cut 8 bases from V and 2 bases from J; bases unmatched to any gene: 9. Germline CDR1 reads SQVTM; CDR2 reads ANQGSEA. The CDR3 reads CSFGGGQTYEQYF. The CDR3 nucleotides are TGCAGCTTTGGCGGGGGTCAAACCTACGAGCAGTACTTC.

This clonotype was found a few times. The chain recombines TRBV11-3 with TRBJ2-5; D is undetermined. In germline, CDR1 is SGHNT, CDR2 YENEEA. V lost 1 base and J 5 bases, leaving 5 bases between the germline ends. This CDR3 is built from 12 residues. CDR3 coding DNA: TGTGCCAGCAGCTTAGGTGCGGAGACCCAGTACTTC. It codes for CASSLGAETQYF.

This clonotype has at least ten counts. The CDR3 nucleotides read TGCAGTGCTAGTCGCGCTGAGGAGACCCAGTACTTC. This translates into CSASRAEETQYF. J is TRBJ2-5 and V is TRBV20-1; D gene ambiguous. Trimming stripped 3 bases from V and 5 bases from J, with 10 bases between. Germline CDR1 is DFQATT and CDR2 is SNEGSKA (reference sequence). The CDR3 totals 12 residues.

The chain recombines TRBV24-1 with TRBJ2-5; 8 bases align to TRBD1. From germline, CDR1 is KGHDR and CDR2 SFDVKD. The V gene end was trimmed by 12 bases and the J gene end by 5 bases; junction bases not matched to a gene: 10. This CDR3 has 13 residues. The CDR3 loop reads CAPRKDREETQYF. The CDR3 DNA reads TGTGCCCCCCGAAAGGACAGGGAGGAGACCCAGTACTTC.

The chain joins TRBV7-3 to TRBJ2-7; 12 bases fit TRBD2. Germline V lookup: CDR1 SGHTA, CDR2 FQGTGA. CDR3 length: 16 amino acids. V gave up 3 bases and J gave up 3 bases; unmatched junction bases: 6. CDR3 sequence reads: CASSFPTSGGNYEQYF. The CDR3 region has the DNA TGTGCCAGCAGCTTCCCGACTAGCGGGGGAAACTACGAGCAGTACTTC. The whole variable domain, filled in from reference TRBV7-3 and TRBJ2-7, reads GAGVSQTPSNKVTEKGKYVELRCDPISGHTALYWYRQSLGQGPEFLIYFQGTGAADDSGLPNDRFFAVRPEGSVSTLKIQRTERGDSAVYLCASSFPTSGGNYEQYFGPGTRLTVT.

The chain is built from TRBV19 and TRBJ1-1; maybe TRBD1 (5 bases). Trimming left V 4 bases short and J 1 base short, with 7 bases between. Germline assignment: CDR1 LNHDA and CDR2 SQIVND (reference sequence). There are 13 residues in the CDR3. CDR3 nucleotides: TGTGCCAGTAGTACGGGGACGAACACTGAAGCTTTCTTT. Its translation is CASSTGTNTEAFF.

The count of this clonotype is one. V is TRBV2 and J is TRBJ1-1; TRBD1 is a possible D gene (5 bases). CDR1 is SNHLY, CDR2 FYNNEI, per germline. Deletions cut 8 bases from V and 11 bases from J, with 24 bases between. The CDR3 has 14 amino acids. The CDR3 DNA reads TGTGCCAGCCACCCGGTAGGGCAGGGCGGCACGGCTTTCTTT. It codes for CASHPVGQGGTAFF.

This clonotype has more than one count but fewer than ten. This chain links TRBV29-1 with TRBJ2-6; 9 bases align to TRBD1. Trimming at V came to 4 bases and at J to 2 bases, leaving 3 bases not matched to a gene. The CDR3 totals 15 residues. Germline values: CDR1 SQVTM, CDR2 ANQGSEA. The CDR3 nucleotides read TGCAGCGTTGTTTACAGGGGGCCTGGGGCCAACGTCCTGACTTTC. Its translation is CSVVYRGPGANVLTF.

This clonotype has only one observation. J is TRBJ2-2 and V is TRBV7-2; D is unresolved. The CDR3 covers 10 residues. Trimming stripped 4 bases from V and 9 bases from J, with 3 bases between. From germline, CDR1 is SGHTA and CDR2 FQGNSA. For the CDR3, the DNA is TGTGCCAGCAGCTCCAGGGAGCTGTTTTTT. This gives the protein CASSSRELFF.

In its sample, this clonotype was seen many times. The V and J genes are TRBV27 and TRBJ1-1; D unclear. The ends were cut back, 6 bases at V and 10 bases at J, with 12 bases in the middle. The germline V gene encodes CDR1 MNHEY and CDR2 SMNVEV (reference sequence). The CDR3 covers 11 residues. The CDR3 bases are TGTGCCAGCAGCCCCGCCTGCCCAGCTTTCTTT. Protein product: CASSPACPAFF.

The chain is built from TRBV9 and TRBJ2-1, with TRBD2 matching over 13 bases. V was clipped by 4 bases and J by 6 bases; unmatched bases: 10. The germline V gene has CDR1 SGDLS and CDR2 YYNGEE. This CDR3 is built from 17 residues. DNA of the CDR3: TGTGCCAGCAGCCAGATGTTACTAGCGGGGGGGACCAATGAGCAGTTCTTC. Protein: CASSQMLLAGGTNEQFF.

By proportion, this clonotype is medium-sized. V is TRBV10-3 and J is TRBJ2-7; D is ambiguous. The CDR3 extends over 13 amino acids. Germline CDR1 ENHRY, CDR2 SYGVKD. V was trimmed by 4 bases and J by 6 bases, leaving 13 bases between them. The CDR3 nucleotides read TGTGCCATCAGTGCAGACTTCGTCGGCGAGCAGTACTTC. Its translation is CAISADFVGEQYF.

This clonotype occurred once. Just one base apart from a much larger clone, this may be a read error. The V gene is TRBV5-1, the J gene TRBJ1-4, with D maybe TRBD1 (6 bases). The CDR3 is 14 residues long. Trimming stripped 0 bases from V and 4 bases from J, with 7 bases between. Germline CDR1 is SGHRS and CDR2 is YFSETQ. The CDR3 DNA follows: TGCGCCAGCAGCTTGGGGACAGATAATGAAAAACTGTTTTTT. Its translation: CASSLGTDNEKLFF.

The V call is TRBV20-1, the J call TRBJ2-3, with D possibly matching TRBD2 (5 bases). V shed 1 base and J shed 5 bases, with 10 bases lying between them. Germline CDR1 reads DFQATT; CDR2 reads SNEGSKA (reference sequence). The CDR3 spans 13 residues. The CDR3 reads CSARGGPEDTQYF. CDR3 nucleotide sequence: TGCAGTGCTAGAGGAGGGCCAGAAGATACGCAGTATTTT.